The clone carrying this TCR beta chain was seen once. This sample was taken from a study of blood T cell repertoires in COVID-19. Study information: From the United States, Italy and Spain came samples of acute and convalescent COVID-19. Nucleic acid was either cDNA or gDNA, and it came from T cells, B-cell-depleted T cells, or PBMCs.

In the original workflow: Reference gene primers were amplified, and this amplification served to estimate nucleated cell counts. Clones were read by immunoSEQ multiplex PCR, and TCRdb kept only the in-frame ones, dropping some. V and J calls and clone size are given by that table; D and trimming were obtained from the DNA. The sample carries approximately 74,000 clones, 86% recorded once. This TCR came from a woman aged 55-70 years with acute or convalescent COVID-19. The specimen sequenced was peripheral blood.

CDR3 DNA sequence: TGTGCCAGCAGCTTATGGGGCGAAAATTCACCCCTCCACTTT. This encodes CASSLWGENSPLHF. V gene TRBV7-2 combines with J gene TRBJ1-6; possibly TRBD1 for D (5 bases). Trimming took off 2 bases at V and 7 bases at J, with 9 bases between the two ends. Germline V lookup: CDR1 SGHTA, CDR2 FQGNSA. The CDR3 sequence is 14 residues long.